These 5 T cell receptor beta chains originate from one sample sequenced in a study of yellow fever vaccine responses in identical twins. TCRdb passed the RT-PCR reads through MiXCR, listing each CDR3 protein once. The sample includes some 4,500 distinct CDR3 sequences, nearly 90% seen only once; the top ten take 1.5% to 2%. The source material was T cells from blood (PBMCs), unsorted or a sorted subset (not recorded which), sampled before or after yellow fever vaccination (not recorded which). The source is a woman younger than 35 who received the yellow fever vaccine.

V and J are TRBV27 and TRBJ2-3, with 7 bases matching TRBD2. The CDR3 covers 17 residues. Losses at the gene ends were 5 bases for V and 0 bases for J; bases not matched to a gene: 11. Per the germline V gene, CDR1 is MNHEY and CDR2 is SMNVEV (reference sequence). CDR3 nucleotides: TGTGCCAGCAGTACCCTTCTAGCGGAGCCTAGCACAGATACGCAGTATTTT. This sequence encodes CASSTLLAEPSTDTQYF.

The rearrangement uses TRBV29-1 and TRBJ2-7, with 8 bases identical to TRBD2. With 0 bases clipped from V and 6 bases from J, the junction kept 4 bases outside the gene matches. CDR3 length: 13 residues. Germline-derived CDR1 and CDR2 are SQVTM and ANQGSEA. CDR3 nucleotide sequence: TGCAGCGTTGAAGACCTAACTAGCGGCGAGCAGTACTTC. This encodes CSVEDLTSGEQYF.

The chain uses TRBV15 and TRBJ1-1; a weak D match, TRBD1 (6 bases). The germline V and J ends were trimmed by 2 bases and 5 bases, with 15 bases remaining between them. The CDR3 spans 15 residues. Looked up from germline, CDR1 is LNHNV and CDR2 is YYDKDF (reference sequence). The chain's CDR3 is CATSRPWGAVTEAFF. The CDR3 DNA is TGTGCCACCAGCAGACCCTGGGGGGCTGTGACTGAAGCTTTCTTT.

The DNA of the CDR3 is TGTGCCAGCAGCCTTAGTGGGACTAGCGGTGGCGAGCAGTACTTC. Translated: CASSLSGTSGGEQYF. V gene TRBV9 combines with J gene TRBJ2-7, with TRBD2 matching 11 bases. J gave up 6 bases and V 4 bases, and 9 bases lay outside the gene matches. In germline, CDR1 is SGDLS, CDR2 YYNGEE. The length of the CDR3 is 15 residues.

The chain combines TRBV29-1 with TRBJ2-1; no clear D gene. Trimming cost V 2 bases and J 8 bases, with 7 bases left between them. The germline CDR1 and CDR2 sequences are SQVTM and ANQGSEA. The CDR3 extends over 11 amino acids. CDR3 loop: CSVEFGYEQFF. DNA of the CDR3: TGCAGCGTTGAATTCGGTTATGAGCAGTTCTTC.